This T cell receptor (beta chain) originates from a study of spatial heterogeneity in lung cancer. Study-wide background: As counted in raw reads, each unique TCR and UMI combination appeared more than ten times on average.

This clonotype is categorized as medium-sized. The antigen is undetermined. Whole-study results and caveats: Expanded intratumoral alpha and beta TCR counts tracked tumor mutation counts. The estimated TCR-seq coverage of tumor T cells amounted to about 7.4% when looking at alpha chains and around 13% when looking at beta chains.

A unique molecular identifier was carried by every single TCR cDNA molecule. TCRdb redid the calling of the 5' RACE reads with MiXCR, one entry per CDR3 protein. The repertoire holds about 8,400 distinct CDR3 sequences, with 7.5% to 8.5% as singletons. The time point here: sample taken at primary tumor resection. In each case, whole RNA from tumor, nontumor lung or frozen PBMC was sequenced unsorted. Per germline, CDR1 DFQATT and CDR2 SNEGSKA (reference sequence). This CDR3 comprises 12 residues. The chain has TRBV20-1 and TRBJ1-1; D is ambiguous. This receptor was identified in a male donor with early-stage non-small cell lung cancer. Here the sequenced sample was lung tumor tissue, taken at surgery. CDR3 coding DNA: TGCAGGGGCTTAAGTGGGGACACTGAAGCTTTCTTT. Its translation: CRGLSGDTEAFF.